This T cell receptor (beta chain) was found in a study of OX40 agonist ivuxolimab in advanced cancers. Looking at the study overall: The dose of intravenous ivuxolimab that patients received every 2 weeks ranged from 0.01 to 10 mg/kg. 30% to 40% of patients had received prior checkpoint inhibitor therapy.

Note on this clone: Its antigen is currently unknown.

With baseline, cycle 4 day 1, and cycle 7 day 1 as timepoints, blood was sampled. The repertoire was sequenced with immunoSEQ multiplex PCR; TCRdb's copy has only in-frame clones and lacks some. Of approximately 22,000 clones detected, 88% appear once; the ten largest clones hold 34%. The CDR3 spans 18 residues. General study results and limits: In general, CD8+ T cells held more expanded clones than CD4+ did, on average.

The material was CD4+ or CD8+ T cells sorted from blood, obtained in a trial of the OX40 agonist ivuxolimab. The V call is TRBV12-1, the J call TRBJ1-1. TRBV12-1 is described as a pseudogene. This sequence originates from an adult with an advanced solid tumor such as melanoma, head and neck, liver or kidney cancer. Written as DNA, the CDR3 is TGTGCCAGCAGCTTTGCGCCACGGGGGCGGGGGACCAGCACTGAAGCTTTCTTT. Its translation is CASSFAPRGRGTSTEAFF.